What follows are 13 T cell receptor beta chains derived from one specimen sequenced in a study of blood T cell repertoires in COVID-19. Data came from immunoSEQ multiplex PCR; TCRdb stores just in-frame clones and leaves some out. This table holds about 490,000 clones, around 85% found once. Sequences were obtained from peripheral blood. The receptors here all came from a human donor in a cohort sampled during active COVID-19.

The chain employs TRBV6-2 or TRBV6-3 and TRBJ1-6; 8 nucleotides align to TRBD1. V shed 6 bases and J 7 bases; nucleotides not matched to a gene: 11. This CDR3 comprises 16 residues. CDR1 MNHEY and CDR2 SVGEGT come from the germline V gene. CDR3 in amino acids: CASSEPGGAVNSPLHF. The CDR3 DNA follows: TGTGCCAGCAGCGAACCAGGGGGCGCGGTGAATTCACCCCTCCACTTT.

The chain couples TRBV12-3 or TRBV12-4 to TRBJ1-2; maybe TRBD1 (6 bases). The CDR3 is made up of 12 amino acids. Trimming took 2 bases from V and 7 from J, leaving 8 bases between them. The CDR3 reads CASSLNRAGYTF. The CDR3, as DNA: TGTGCCAGCAGTTTAAACAGGGCTGGCTACACCTTC.

This chain joins TRBV2 and TRBJ2-7; TRBD2 matches at 10 bases. Per germline, CDR1 SNHLY and CDR2 FYNNEI. The CDR3 runs to 14 residues. Unmatched junction bases numbered 10, after V lost 8 bases and J lost 6 bases. The CDR3 sequence: CASGTGGLAFEQYF. The CDR3 nucleotides read TGTGCCAGCGGGACTGGGGGACTAGCGTTCGAGCAGTACTTC. Using reference TRBV2 and TRBJ2-7 for the parts outside the CDR3, the full variable domain is EPEVTQTPSHQVTQMGQEVILRCVPISNHLYFYWYRQILGQKVEFLVSFYNNEISEKSEIFDDQFSVERPDGSNFTLKIRSTKLEDSAMYFCASGTGGLAFEQYFGPGTRLTVT.

The V call is TRBV30, the J call TRBJ1-1; 7 bases line up with TRBD1. The germline gives CDR1 GTSNPN, CDR2 SVGIG (reference sequence). J lost 3 bases, V lost 3 bases, and 4 bases had no gene match. The CDR3 has 13 amino acids. For the CDR3, the DNA is TGTGCCTGGAGGACAGGGTTGGACACTGAAGCTTTCTTT. It translates to CAWRTGLDTEAFF.

The V call is TRBV5-4, the J call TRBJ1-1; D ambiguous. The CDR3 runs 12 residues. The ends were cut back, 2 bases at V and 6 bases at J, with 8 bases in the middle. Germline lookup yields CDR1 SGHNT and CDR2 YYREEE (reference sequence). This chain's CDR3 is CASSFGQSEAFF. CDR3 nucleotide sequence: TGTGCCAGCAGCTTTGGGCAATCTGAAGCTTTCTTT.

The chain is built from TRBV9 and TRBJ2-1, with 7 bases that match TRBD2. The J segment lost 5 bases and the V segment lost 1 base, leaving 0 bases of the junction unmatched. CDR3 length equals 13 residues. Germline loops: CDR1 SGDLS, CDR2 YYNGEE. The CDR3 sequence: CASSVRGDNEQFF. Here the CDR3 DNA reads TGTGCCAGCAGCGTACGGGGGGACAATGAGCAGTTCTTC.

The V and J genes are TRBV3-1 (or the pseudogene TRBV3-2) and TRBJ2-1; 10 nucleotides align to TRBD2. Germline loops: CDR1 LGHDT, CDR2 YNNKEL (reference sequence). The CDR3 totals 17 residues. V was clipped by 0 bases and J by 5 bases; unmatched bases: 7. The CDR3 DNA reads as TGTGCCAGCAGCCAAGACGCGCGGAGCGGGGGGGACAATGAGCAGTTCTTC. Protein sequence: CASSQDARSGGDNEQFF.

This sequence joins TRBV28 and TRBJ1-4, with D possibly TRBD1 on 5 matching bases. The germline V and J ends were trimmed by 3 bases and 14 bases, with 10 bases remaining between them. Germline V gene lookup returns CDR1 MDHEN and CDR2 SYDVKM. This CDR3 contains 11 residues. The CDR3 here is CASSFTGLLFF. In DNA, the CDR3 is TGTGCCAGCAGTTTCACAGGCCTTCTGTTTTTT.

This clone was observed a single time. V gene TRBV4-1 combines with J gene TRBJ2-3, with 7 nucleotides matching TRBD2. Germline V gives CDR1 MGHRA, CDR2 YSYEKL. The trim removed 4 bases at V and 0 bases at J, leaving 4 bases unmatched. CDR3 length equals 15 residues. DNA for the CDR3: TGCGCCAGCAGCCGGCTAGCGGCTAGCACAGATACGCAGTATTTT. Its protein is CASSRLAASTDTQYF.

The rearrangement uses TRBV7-9 and TRBJ2-3; weak D call: TRBD1 (5 bases). The CDR3 is 16 amino acids. The V end lost 1 base, the J end lost 2 bases, and 13 bases lay between the germline ends. Germline CDR1 is SEHNR and CDR2 is FQNEAQ (reference sequence). The CDR3 nucleotides are TGTGCCAGCAGCTTAGAAAGGACATCGGTCACAGATACGCAGTATTTT. Its protein product is CASSLERTSVTDTQYF. The full variable domain, rest sourced from reference TRBV7-9 and TRBJ2-3, is DTGVSQNPRHKITKRGQNVTFRCDPISEHNRLYWYRQTLGQGPEFLTYFQNEAQLEKSRLLSDRFSAERPKGSFSTLEIQRTEQGDSAMYLCASSLERTSVTDTQYFGPGTRLTVL.

This clone showed up just once. This chain joins TRBV3-1 (or the pseudogene TRBV3-2) and TRBJ2-1; no definite D call. Germline V gene lookup returns CDR1 LGHDT and CDR2 YNNKEL (reference sequence). The CDR3 runs 16 residues. V was clipped by 0 bases and J by 6 bases, with 15 bases between them. The CDR3 bases are TGTGCCAGCAGCCAAGATCGGCCCGGAGCCCGCAATGAGCAGTTCTTC. It is translated as CASSQDRPGARNEQFF.

The sample holds a few counts of this clone. The V gene is TRBV7-9, the J gene TRBJ2-1, with 12 bases identical to TRBD2. V lost 5 bases to trimming and J lost 0 bases; unmatched junction nucleotides: 5. Looked up from germline, CDR1 is SEHNR and CDR2 is FQNEAQ (reference sequence). The CDR3 covers 17 residues. This CDR3 is CASSELAGGPSYNEQFF. As DNA, the CDR3 is TGTGCCAGCAGCGAACTAGCGGGAGGCCCCTCCTACAATGAGCAGTTCTTC.

V gene TRBV18 combines with J gene TRBJ1-2; D possibly corresponds to TRBD1 (6 bases). Germline-derived CDR1 and CDR2 are KGHSH and LQKENI. With 3 bases removed from V and 0 bases from J, the gap between germline ends came to 17 bases. This CDR3 is built from 17 residues. The CDR3 loop is CASSPLTGDLSNYGYTF. As DNA, the CDR3 is TGTGCCAGCTCACCCCTGACAGGCGATCTTTCTAACTATGGCTACACCTTC.